This TCR beta chain was obtained from a study of T cells after posttransplantation cyclophosphamide. Study-wide findings and caveats: Donor-recipient repertoire similarity was low at 1-2 months, rising over year one.

Peripheral blood was collected from the related graft donor on the marrow donation day. This clone was seen repeatedly, ten times or more. Its antigen is currently unknown. The data were produced by immunoSEQ multiplex PCR, yet TCRdb's version contains in-frame clones alone and is incomplete. The data show fewer than 55,000 clones, with none appearing a single time. The receptor was derived from a man in his forties in good health, CMV-negative, and a related stem cell transplant donor. The material sequenced was PBMCs.

CDR3 sequence reads: CSVAGGTGELFF. DNA for the CDR3: TGCAGCGTGGCAGGGGGGACCGGGGAGCTGTTTTTT. The rearrangement uses TRBV29-1 and TRBJ2-2; perhaps TRBD1 as D (7 bases). The CDR3 is made up of 12 amino acids. Germline V gives CDR1 SQVTM, CDR2 ANQGSEA. Trimming removed 6 bases at V and 5 bases at J, with 10 bases between.